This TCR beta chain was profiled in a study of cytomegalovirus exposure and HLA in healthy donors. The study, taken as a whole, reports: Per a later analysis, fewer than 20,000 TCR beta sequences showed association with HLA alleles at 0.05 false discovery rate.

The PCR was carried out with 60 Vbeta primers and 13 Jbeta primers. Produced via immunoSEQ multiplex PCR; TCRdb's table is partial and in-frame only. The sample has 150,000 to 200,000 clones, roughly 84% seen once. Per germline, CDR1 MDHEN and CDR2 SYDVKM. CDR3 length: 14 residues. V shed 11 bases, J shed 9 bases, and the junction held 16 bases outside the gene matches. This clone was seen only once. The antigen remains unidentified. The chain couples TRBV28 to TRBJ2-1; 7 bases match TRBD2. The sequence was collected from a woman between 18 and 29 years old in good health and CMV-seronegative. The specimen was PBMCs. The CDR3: CAAGGRGSVGEQFF. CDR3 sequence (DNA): TGTGCCGCCGGGGGGAGGGGCTCCGTAGGTGAGCAGTTCTTC. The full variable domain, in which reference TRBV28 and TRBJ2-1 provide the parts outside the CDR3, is DVKVTQSSRYLVKRTGEKVFLECVQDMDHENMFWYRQDPGLGLRLIYFSYDVKMKEKGDIPEGYSVSREKKERFSLILESASTNQTSMYLCAAGGRGSVGEQFFGPGTRLTVL.